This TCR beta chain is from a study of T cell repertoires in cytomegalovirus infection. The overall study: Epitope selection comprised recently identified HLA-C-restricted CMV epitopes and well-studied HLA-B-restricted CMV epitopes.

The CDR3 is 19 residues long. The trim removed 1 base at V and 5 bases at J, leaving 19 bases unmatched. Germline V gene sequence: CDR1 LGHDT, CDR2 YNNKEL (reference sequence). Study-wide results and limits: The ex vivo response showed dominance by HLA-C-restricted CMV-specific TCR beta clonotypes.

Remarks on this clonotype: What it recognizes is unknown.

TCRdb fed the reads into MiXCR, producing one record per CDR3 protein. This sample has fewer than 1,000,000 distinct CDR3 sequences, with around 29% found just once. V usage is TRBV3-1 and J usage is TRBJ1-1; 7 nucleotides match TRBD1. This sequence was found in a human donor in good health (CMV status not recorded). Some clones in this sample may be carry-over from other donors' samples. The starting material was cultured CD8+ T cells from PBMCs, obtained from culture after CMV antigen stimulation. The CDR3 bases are TGTGCCAGCAGCCAAGGGGAAGAACGGACAGGTCAACTGGGGACTGAAGCTTTCTTT. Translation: CASSQGEERTGQLGTEAFF.